This TCR beta chain comes out of a study of T-cell memory formation after mild COVID-19. Regarding the study as a whole: Clones that shrank (day 15 to 85) were balanced CD4/CD8, whereas later expanders leaned CD4+.

Comment on this clonotype: Its antigen is unknown.

cDNA libraries for TCR alpha and TCR beta, carrying sample barcodes and UMIs, came from 5'RACE with constant-segment primers. One entry per CDR3 protein results from TCRdb running MiXCR on the 5' RACE reads. This sample carries fewer than 140,000 distinct CDR3 sequences, about a sixth of them seen once, and the ten largest clones take 28%. This CDR3 has 13 amino acids. The germline V gene encodes CDR1 SQVTM and CDR2 ANQGSEA. V lost 7 bases to trimming and J lost 3 bases, with 12 bases between them. The sequenced sample was PBMCs or a T cell subset sorted from them (not recorded which). The clonotype originates from an adult woman who had mild COVID-19 (a few samples of this study predate the infection). Cell type and time point are not known. The genes are TRBV29-1 and TRBJ2-2, with TRBD1 as a possible D gene (6 bases). CDR3 sequence reads: CSAARGDTGELFF. As DNA, the CDR3 is TGCAGCGCCGCCAGGGGTGACACCGGGGAGCTGTTTTTT.